The T cell receptor (beta chain) described here comes from a study of response to subunit inactivated influenza vaccine. Study findings and constraints: Authors suggested few new T cells are recruited by each seasonal influenza vaccination.

Points on this clonotype: Its antigen remains unknown.

Each CDR3 protein gets one entry after TCRdb re-called the RT-PCR reads with MiXCR. Here the sample spans about 520,000 distinct CDR3 sequences, about 25% being singletons. This clonotype was sampled from a middle-aged man who received an inactivated influenza vaccine. Sample: CD4+ T cells sorted from PBMCs, taken roughly 5 days after vaccination.

CDR3 region: CASSLLRSEQFF. The CDR3 nucleotides are TGTGCCAGCAGCCTCTTGAGGAGTGAGCAGTTCTTC. The rearrangement joins TRBV25-1 to TRBJ2-1; D unresolved. In germline, CDR1 is MGHDK, CDR2 SYGVNS. The CDR3 length is 12 residues. V lost 6 bases, J lost 9 bases, and 12 bases lay in between.